Listed below are T cell receptor beta chains from one sample, sequenced in a study of cytomegalovirus exposure and HLA in healthy donors. Only in-frame clones appear in the TCRdb table, and some are missing; sequencing was by immunoSEQ multiplex PCR. There are about 89,000 clones in the sample; about 74% occur only once, and about 2% lies in the top ten. The sample consisted of PBMCs. The source is a male donor in good health and CMV-seronegative. The CDR3 runs from the conserved cysteine through the conserved F or W. D genes are given only for firm matches. Not all rows give a size; the values are once, few, many and, for expanded clones, a class.

j_call: TRBJ1-3; v_call: TRBV29-1; cdr3_length: 13; clone_size: .; d_call: .; cdr3_aa: CSVRELTGNTIYF; cdr3_nt: TGCAGCGTTCGTGAACTTACTGGAAACACCATATATTTT
j_call: TRBJ2-2; v_call: TRBV6-5; cdr3_length: 15; clone_size: .; d_call: .; cdr3_aa: CASSSQTLNTGELFF; cdr3_nt: TGTGCCAGCAGTTCCCAGACACTGAACACCGGGGAGCTGTTTTTT
j_call: TRBJ1-1; v_call: TRBV28; cdr3_length: 13; clone_size: .; d_call: TRBD1; cdr3_aa: CASSPGTADEAFF; cdr3_nt: TGTGCCAGCAGTCCCGGGACAGCCGATGAAGCTTTCTTT
j_call: TRBJ2-2; v_call: TRBV9; cdr3_length: 15; clone_size: .; d_call: TRBD2; cdr3_aa: CASSVSGGLTGELFF; cdr3_nt: TGTGCCAGCAGCGTATCGGGGGGTTTGACCGGGGAGCTGTTTTTT
j_call: TRBJ1-2; v_call: TRBV2; cdr3_length: 15; clone_size: .; d_call: TRBD1; cdr3_aa: CASSSTGTGFHGYTF; cdr3_nt: TGTGCCAGCAGTTCAACCGGGACAGGGTTCCATGGCTACACCTTC
j_call: TRBJ1-5; v_call: TRBV7-8; cdr3_length: 17; clone_size: .; d_call: TRBD1; cdr3_aa: CASSLGAGGWSNQPQHF; cdr3_nt: TGTGCCAGCAGCTTAGGGGCAGGGGGCTGGAGCAATCAGCCCCAGCATTTT
j_call: TRBJ1-5; v_call: TRBV29-1; cdr3_length: 13; clone_size: few; d_call: TRBD1; cdr3_aa: CSVGTGGDQPQHF; cdr3_nt: TGCAGCGTTGGGACAGGGGGAGATCAGCCCCAGCATTTT
j_call: TRBJ1-2; v_call: TRBV6-5; cdr3_length: 15; clone_size: .; d_call: TRBD1; cdr3_aa: CASSYSEQGVWGYTF; cdr3_nt: TGTGCCAGCAGTTACTCGGAACAGGGGGTCTGGGGCTACACCTTC
j_call: TRBJ2-7; v_call: TRBV6-5; cdr3_length: 13; clone_size: .; d_call: .; cdr3_aa: CASQGIGSYEQYF; cdr3_nt: TGTGCCAGCCAGGGTATAGGGTCCTACGAGCAGTACTTC
j_call: TRBJ1-1; v_call: TRBV11-2; cdr3_length: 15; clone_size: .; d_call: TRBD1; cdr3_aa: CASSTGQGAVTEAFF; cdr3_nt: TGTGCCAGCAGCACCGGACAGGGGGCGGTCACTGAAGCTTTCTTT